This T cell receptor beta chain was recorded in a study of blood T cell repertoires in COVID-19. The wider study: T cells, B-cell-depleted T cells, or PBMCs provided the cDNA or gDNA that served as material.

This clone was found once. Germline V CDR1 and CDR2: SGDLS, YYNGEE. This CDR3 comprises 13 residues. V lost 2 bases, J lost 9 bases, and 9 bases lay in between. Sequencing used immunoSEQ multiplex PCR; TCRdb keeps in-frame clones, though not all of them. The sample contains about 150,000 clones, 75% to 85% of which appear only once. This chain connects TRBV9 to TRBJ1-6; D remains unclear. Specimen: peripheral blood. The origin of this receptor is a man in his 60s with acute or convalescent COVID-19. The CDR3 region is CASSVLNGSPLHF. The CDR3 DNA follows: TGTGCCAGCAGCGTGTTAAACGGTTCACCCCTCCACTTT.